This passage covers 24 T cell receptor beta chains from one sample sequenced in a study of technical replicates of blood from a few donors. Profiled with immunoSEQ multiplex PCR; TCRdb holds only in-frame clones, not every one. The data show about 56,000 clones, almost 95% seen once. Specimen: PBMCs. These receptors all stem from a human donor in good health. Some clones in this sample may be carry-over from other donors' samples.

The CDR3 DNA reads TGTGCCAGCAGCTCTATCCGGGACAGGGCAGAGGGGGCCAACGTCCTGACTTTC. Translation gives CASSSIRDRAEGANVLTF. This rearrangement joins TRBV7-6 to TRBJ2-6; TRBD1 matches 9 bases. CDR1 and CDR2 from the germline V gene are SGHVS and FNYEAQ. J gave up 4 bases and V 4 bases, and 11 bases lay outside the gene matches. CDR3 length: 18 residues. Full variable domain (rest looked up from reference TRBV7-6 and TRBJ2-6): GAGVSQSPRYKVTKRGQDVALRCDPISGHVSLYWYRQALGQGPEFLTYFNYEAQQDKSGLPNDRFSAERPEGSISTLTIQRTEQRDSAMYRCASSSIRDRAEGANVLTFGAGSRLTVL.

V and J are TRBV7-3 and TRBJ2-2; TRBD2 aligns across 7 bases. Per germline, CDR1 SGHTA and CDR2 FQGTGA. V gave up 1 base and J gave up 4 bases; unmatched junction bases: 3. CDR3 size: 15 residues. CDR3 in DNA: TGTGCCAGCAGCTTAAGCGGCGGGGGCACCGGGGAGCTGTTTTTT. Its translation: CASSLSGGGTGELFF.

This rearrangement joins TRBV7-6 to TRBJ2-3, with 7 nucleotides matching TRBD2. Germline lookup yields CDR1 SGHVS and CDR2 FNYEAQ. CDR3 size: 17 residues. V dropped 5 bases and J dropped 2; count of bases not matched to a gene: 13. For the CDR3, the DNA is TGTGCCAGCAGCCAGGCCGCTAGCGGCCGTTTCACAGATACGCAGTATTTT. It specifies CASSQAASGRFTDTQYF.

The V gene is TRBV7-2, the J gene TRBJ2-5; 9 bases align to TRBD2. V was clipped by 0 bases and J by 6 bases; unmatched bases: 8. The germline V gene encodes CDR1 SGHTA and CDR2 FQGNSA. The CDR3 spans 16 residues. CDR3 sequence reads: CASSLARGSGSQTQYF. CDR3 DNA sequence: TGTGCCAGCAGCTTAGCTCGTGGTAGCGGGAGTCAGACCCAGTACTTC.

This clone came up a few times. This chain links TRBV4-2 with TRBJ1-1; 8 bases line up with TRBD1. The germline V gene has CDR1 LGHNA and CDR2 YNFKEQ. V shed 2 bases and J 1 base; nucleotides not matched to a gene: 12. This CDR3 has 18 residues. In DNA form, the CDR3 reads TGTGCCAGCAGCCAACCGGACAGGGTTGTTGTTTGGAACACTGAAGCTTTCTTT. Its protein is CASSQPDRVVVWNTEAFF.

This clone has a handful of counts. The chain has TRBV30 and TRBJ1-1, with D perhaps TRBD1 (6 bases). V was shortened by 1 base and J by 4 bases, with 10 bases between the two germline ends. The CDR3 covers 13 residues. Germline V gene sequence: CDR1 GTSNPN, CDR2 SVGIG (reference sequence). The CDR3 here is CAWSEGDGTEAFF. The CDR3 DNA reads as TGTGCCTGGAGTGAGGGGGACGGCACTGAAGCTTTCTTT.

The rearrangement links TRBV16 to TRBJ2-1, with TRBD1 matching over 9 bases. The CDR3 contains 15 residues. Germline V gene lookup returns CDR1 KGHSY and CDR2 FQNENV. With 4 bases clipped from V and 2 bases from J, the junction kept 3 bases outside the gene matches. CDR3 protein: CASSPWTGAYNEQFF. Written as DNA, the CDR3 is TGTGCCAGCAGCCCCTGGACAGGGGCCTACAATGAGCAGTTCTTC.

In DNA form, the CDR3 reads TGTGCCAGCAGCTTGGGACGACTAGCGGGGGGCTCCTACGAGCAGTACTTC. It specifies CASSLGRLAGGSYEQYF. The chain links TRBV7-9 to TRBJ2-7; TRBD2 matches 13 bases. Germline CDR1 and CDR2: SEHNR and FQNEAQ (reference sequence). The CDR3 is 17 residues long. V lost 3 bases and J lost 0; bases outside the gene matches: 5. Filled out from reference TRBV7-9 and TRBJ2-7, the complete variable domain reads DTGVSQNPRHKITKRGQNVTFRCDPISEHNRLYWYRQTLGQGPEFLTYFQNEAQLEKSRLLSDRFSAERPKGSFSTLEIQRTEQGDSAMYLCASSLGRLAGGSYEQYFGPGTRLTVT.

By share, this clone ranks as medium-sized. The CDR3 protein is CASSQGAASYNEQFF. The CDR3 DNA follows: TGCGCCAGCAGCCAAGGGGCAGCATCCTACAATGAGCAGTTCTTC. The chain links TRBV4-3 to TRBJ2-1; D not resolved. The CDR3 is made up of 15 amino acids. V gave up 1 base and J gave up 1 base, with 8 bases separating them. Germline assignment: CDR1 LGHNA and CDR2 YSLEER.

CDR3 region: CASSPRLAGVYF. The CDR3 nucleotides are TGTGCCAGCAGCCCGCGACTAGCGGGGGTGTACTTC. This sequence joins TRBV13 and TRBJ2-7; 12 nucleotides match TRBD2. CDR1 PRHDT and CDR2 FYEKMQ come from the germline V gene (reference sequence). There are 12 residues in the CDR3. The ends lost 5 bases at V and 12 bases at J; junction bases unmatched: 5. The variable domain in full, completed from reference TRBV13 and TRBJ2-7, reads AAGVIQSPRHLIKEKRETATLKCYPIPRHDTVYWYQQGPGQDPQFLISFYEKMQSDKGSIPDRFSAQQFSDYHSELNMSSLELGDSALYFCASSPRLAGVYFGPGTRLTVT.

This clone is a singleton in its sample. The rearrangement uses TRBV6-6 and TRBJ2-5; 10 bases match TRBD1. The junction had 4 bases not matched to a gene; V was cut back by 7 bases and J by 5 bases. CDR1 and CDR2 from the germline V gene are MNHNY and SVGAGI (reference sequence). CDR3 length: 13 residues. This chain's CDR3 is CASKGQGTETQYF. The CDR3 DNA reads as TGTGCCAGCAAGGGACAGGGGACTGAGACCCAGTACTTC.

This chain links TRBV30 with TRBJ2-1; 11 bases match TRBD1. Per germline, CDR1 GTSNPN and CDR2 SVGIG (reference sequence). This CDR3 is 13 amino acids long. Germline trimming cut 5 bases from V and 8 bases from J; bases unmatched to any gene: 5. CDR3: CAWWTGGADEQFF. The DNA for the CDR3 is TGTGCCTGGTGGACAGGGGGCGCGGATGAGCAGTTCTTC.

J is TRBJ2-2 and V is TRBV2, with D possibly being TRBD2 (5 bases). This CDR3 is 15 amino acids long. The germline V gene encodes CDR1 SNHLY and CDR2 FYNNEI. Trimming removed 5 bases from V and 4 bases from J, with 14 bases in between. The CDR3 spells CASSIMRVGTGELFF. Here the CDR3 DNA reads TGTGCCAGCAGTATAATGAGGGTAGGCACCGGGGAGCTGTTTTTT.

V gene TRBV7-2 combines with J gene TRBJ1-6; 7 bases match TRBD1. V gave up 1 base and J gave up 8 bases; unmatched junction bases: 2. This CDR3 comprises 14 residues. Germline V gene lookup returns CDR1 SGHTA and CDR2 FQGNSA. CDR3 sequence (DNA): TGTGCCAGCAGCTTAGGACAGGGCTATTCACCCCTCCACTTT. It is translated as CASSLGQGYSPLHF. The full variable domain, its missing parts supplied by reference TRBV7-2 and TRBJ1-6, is GAGVSQSPSNKVTEKGKDVELRCDPISGHTALYWYRQSLGQGLEFLIYFQGNSAPDKSGLPSDRFSAERTGGSVSTLTIQRTQQEDSAVYLCASSLGQGYSPLHFGNGTRLTVT.

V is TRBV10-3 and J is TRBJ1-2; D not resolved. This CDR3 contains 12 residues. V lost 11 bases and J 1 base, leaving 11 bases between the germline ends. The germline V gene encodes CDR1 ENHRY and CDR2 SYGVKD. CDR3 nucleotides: TGTGCCGCCGAGGAGGGTAACTATGGCTACACCTTC. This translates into CAAEEGNYGYTF.

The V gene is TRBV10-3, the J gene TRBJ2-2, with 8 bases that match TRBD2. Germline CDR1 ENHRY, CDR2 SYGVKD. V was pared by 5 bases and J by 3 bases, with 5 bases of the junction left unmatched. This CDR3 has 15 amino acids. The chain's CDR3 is CAISLGRAYTGELFF. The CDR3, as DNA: TGTGCCATCAGTCTCGGGAGGGCCTACACCGGGGAGCTGTTTTTT.

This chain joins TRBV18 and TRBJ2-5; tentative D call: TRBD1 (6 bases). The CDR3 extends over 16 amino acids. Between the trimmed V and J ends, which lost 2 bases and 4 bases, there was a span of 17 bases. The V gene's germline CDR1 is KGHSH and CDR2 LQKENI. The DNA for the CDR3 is TGTGCCAGCTCACCAAGAATACAGGGTGGGGCAGAGACCCAGTACTTC. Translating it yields CASSPRIQGGAETQYF. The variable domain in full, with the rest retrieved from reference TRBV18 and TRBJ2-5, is NAGVMQNPRHLVRRRGQEARLRCSPMKGHSHVYWYRQLPEEGLKFMVYLQKENIIDESGMPKERFSAEFPKEGPSILRIQQVVRGDSAAYFCASSPRIQGGAETQYFGPGTRLLVL.

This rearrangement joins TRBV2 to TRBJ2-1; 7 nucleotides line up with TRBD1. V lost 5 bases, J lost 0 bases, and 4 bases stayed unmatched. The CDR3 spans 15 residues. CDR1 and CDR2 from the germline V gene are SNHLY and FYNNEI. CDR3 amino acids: CASSLGQSSYNEQFF. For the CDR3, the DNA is TGTGCCAGCAGTTTGGGACAGAGCTCCTACAATGAGCAGTTCTTC.

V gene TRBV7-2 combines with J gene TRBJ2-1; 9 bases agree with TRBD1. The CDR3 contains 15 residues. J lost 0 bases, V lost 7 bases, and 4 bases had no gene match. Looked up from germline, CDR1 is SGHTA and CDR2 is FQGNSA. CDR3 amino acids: CASIDRGSSYNEQFF. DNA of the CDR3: TGTGCCAGCATCGACAGGGGGAGCTCCTACAATGAGCAGTTCTTC. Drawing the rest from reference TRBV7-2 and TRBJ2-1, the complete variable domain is GAGVSQSPSNKVTEKGKDVELRCDPISGHTALYWYRQSLGQGLEFLIYFQGNSAPDKSGLPSDRFSAERTGGSVSTLTIQRTQQEDSAVYLCASIDRGSSYNEQFFGPGTRLTVL.

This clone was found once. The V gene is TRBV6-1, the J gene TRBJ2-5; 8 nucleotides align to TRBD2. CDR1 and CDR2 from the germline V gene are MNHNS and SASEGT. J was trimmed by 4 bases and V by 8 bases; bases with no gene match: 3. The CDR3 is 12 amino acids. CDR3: CASGTSAETQYF. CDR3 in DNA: TGTGCCAGCGGGACTAGTGCAGAGACCCAGTACTTC.

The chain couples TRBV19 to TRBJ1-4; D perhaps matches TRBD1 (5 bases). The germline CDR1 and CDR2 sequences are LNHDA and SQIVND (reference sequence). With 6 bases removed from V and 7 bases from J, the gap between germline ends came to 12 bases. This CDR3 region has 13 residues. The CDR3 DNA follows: TGTGCCAGTAGGGGGGGGATATCTGAAAAACTGTTTTTT. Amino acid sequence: CASRGGISEKLFF.

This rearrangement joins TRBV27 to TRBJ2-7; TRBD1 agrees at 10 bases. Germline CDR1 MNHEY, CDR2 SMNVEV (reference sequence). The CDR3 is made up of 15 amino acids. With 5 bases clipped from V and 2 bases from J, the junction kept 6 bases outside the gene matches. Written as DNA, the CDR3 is TGTGCCAGCAGTCGACAGGGGGCGTACCCCTACGAGCAGTACTTC. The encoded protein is CASSRQGAYPYEQYF.

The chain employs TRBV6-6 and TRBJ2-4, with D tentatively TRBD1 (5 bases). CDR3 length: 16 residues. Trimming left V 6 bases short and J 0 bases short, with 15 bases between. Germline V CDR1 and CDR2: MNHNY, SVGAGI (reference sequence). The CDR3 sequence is CASRQDSRLAKNIQYF. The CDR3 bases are TGTGCCAGCAGACAAGACAGCCGACTAGCCAAAAACATTCAGTACTTC.

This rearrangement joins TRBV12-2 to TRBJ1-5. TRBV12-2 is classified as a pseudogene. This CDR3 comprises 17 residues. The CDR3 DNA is TGTGCAAGTCGCTCTCGTACGCGGGTGACTGGCAATCAGCCCCAGCATTTT. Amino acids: CASRSRTRVTGNQPQHF.